This T cell receptor beta chain was identified in a study of radiotherapy plus CTLA-4 blockade in lung cancer. Study information: Across the patients, objective responses occurred in 18%, and disease control in approximately 30%. Overall study results and limits: Following radiotherapy plus ipilimumab, tumor-derived TCR clones expanded in the blood.

The data were produced by immunoSEQ multiplex PCR, yet TCRdb's version contains in-frame clones alone and is incomplete. The table includes approximately 32,000 clones, roughly 71% detected once. Chemo-refractory metastatic non-small-cell lung cancer patients were treated with focal radiation plus CTLA-4 blockade with ipilimumab. This clone showed up just a few times. Its specificity is unknown. This clonotype originated in a human donor with non-small cell lung cancer who had stable disease on radiotherapy plus ipilimumab. The material sequenced was peripheral blood, taken from a patient treated with radiotherapy plus ipilimumab.

The CDR3 bases are TGTGCCAGCAACTCCAAAGGTAGGGGAGGGGACGAGCAGTACTTC. Translating gives CASNSKGRGGDEQYF. The genes are TRBV6-6 and TRBJ2-7; 7 positions agree with TRBD2. The trim removed 7 bases at V and 5 bases at J, leaving 14 bases unmatched. CDR1 and CDR2 from the germline V gene are MNHNY and SVGAGI (reference sequence). There are 15 residues in the CDR3.